The 21 T cell receptor beta chains below come from one sample, sequenced in a study of graft-versus-host responses after intestinal transplantation. No antigen has been assigned to these receptors. Measured with immunoSEQ multiplex PCR; TCRdb has only the in-frame clones, and not every one. The sample includes about 85,000 clones, approximately 82% seen only once; the top ten take 0.65% to 0.95%. The sequencing used unstimulated CD4+ T cells sorted from spleen or lymph node cells, collected before intestinal transplant. These receptors originate from a human donor who received an intestinal transplant.

This clone was observed a handful of times. This chain connects TRBV29-1 to TRBJ1-1, with a possible D match to TRBD1 (6 bases). The CDR3 runs 13 residues. V was pared by 6 bases and J by 1 base, with 12 bases between. Germline V gene data show CDR1 as SQVTM and CDR2 as ANQGSEA. The CDR3 nucleotides are TGCAGCGTCAACCAGGGGAAGAACACTGAAGCTTTCTTT. Encoded protein: CSVNQGKNTEAFF.

The chain carries TRBV4-2 and TRBJ2-1; TRBD2 agrees at 15 bases. This CDR3 is built from 19 residues. Germline V CDR1 and CDR2: LGHNA, YNFKEQ. V gave up 1 base and J gave up 4 bases; unmatched junction bases: 8. The CDR3 region is CASSQAWTSGGAGYNEQFF. CDR3 in DNA: TGTGCCAGCAGCCAAGCCTGGACTAGCGGGGGGGCCGGTTACAATGAGCAGTTCTTC.

This rearrangement joins TRBV5-8 to TRBJ2-3; TRBD1 aligns across 7 bases. Trimming removed 4 bases from V and 5 bases from J; junction bases left unmatched: 10. Looked up from germline, CDR1 is SGHTS and CDR2 is YDEGEE. The CDR3 is made up of 15 amino acids. The CDR3 spells CASSHKGAYGDTQYF. The CDR3 DNA is TGTGCCAGCAGCCATAAGGGGGCATATGGAGATACGCAGTATTTT.

This clone showed up just once. The rearrangement links TRBV15 to TRBJ2-7; 10 nucleotides line up with TRBD1. The V segment lost 5 bases and the J segment 4 bases; nucleotides outside the gene matches: 8. Germline V gene lookup returns CDR1 LNHNV and CDR2 YYDKDF (reference sequence). The CDR3 is 15 residues long. CDR3 coding DNA: TGTGCCACCAGCCCCCGACAGGGGGCCGGGTACGAGCAGTACTTC. Translated: CATSPRQGAGYEQYF. Filled out from reference TRBV15 and TRBJ2-7, the complete variable domain reads DAMVIQNPRYQVTQFGKPVTLSCSQTLNHNVMYWYQQKSSQAPKLLFHYYDKDFNNEADTPDNFQSRRPNTSFCFLDIRSPGLGDTAMYLCATSPRQGAGYEQYFGPGTRLTVT.

The chain couples TRBV2 to TRBJ2-3, with 8 bases identical to TRBD2. Per germline, CDR1 SNHLY and CDR2 FYNNEI. This CDR3 is built from 15 residues. V dropped 4 bases and J dropped 3; count of bases not matched to a gene: 6. Here the CDR3 reads CASSGRGGGTDTQYF. CDR3 coding DNA: TGTGCCAGCAGTGGGCGGGGCGGGGGGACAGATACGCAGTATTTT.

This chain uses TRBV2 with TRBJ2-7, with 7 bases matching TRBD1. The germline V gene encodes CDR1 SNHLY and CDR2 FYNNEI. V was pared by 5 bases and J by 2 bases, with 9 bases of the junction left unmatched. CDR3 length: 15 amino acids. The CDR3 region has the DNA TGTGCCAGCAGTCGTGACCGGGACAGAGCCTACGAGCAGTACTTC. Its translation is CASSRDRDRAYEQYF.

The chain joins TRBV18 to TRBJ2-1; 8 bases agree with TRBD1. The CDR3 extends over 15 amino acids. The trim removed 2 bases at V and 3 bases at J, leaving 3 bases unmatched. The germline V gene has CDR1 KGHSH and CDR2 LQKENI. CDR3 protein: CASSPVTGDYNEQFF. The DNA for the CDR3 is TGTGCCAGCTCACCAGTGACAGGGGACTACAATGAGCAGTTCTTC.

A few counts support this clone. The rearrangement uses TRBV29-1 and TRBJ1-2; 8 nucleotides agree with TRBD1. Germline values: CDR1 SQVTM, CDR2 ANQGSEA. The J segment lost 3 bases and the V segment lost 6 bases, leaving 15 bases of the junction unmatched. The CDR3 runs 16 residues. The DNA for the CDR3 is TGCAGCGTGCAAGCCGGGGCCGGGACAGGTCACTATGGCTACACCTTC. Translated: CSVQAGAGTGHYGYTF.

CDR3 coding DNA: TGTGCCAGCCCCTCCGGGGACTCAGATACGCAGTATTTT. This translates into CASPSGDSDTQYF. The chain has TRBV2 and TRBJ2-3; possibly TRBD2 for D (6 bases). Germline lookup yields CDR1 SNHLY and CDR2 FYNNEI. This CDR3 is built from 13 residues. V lost 8 bases and J lost 4, with 13 bases in between.

V gene TRBV28 combines with J gene TRBJ1-5; D is uncertain. Germline V gives CDR1 MDHEN, CDR2 SYDVKM. The CDR3 has 12 residues. V lost 6 bases to trimming and J lost 4 bases, with 7 bases between them. CDR3 sequence: CASSLRNQPQHF. The DNA for the CDR3 is TGTGCCAGCAGCCTACGTAATCAGCCCCAGCATTTT.

The chain links TRBV27 to TRBJ1-2; 7 bases align to TRBD1. V trimming: 5 bases; J trimming: 4 bases; junction bases outside the gene matches: 13. Germline V gene sequence: CDR1 MNHEY, CDR2 SMNVEV (reference sequence). This CDR3 is built from 16 residues. The CDR3 here is CASSPQGQISSYGYTF. The DNA for the CDR3 is TGTGCCAGCAGTCCCCAGGGACAGATCTCTAGCTATGGCTACACCTTC.

V is TRBV11-1 and J is TRBJ2-3; 8 bases line up with TRBD2. CDR1 and CDR2 from the germline V gene are SGHAT and FQDESV (reference sequence). Germline trimming cut 2 bases from V and 4 bases from J; bases unmatched to any gene: 5. The CDR3 has 15 amino acids. CDR3 nucleotide sequence: TGTGCCAGCAGCTTACGGGGGGGGCCGGCAGATACGCAGTATTTT. This encodes CASSLRGGPADTQYF.

The chain joins TRBV5-4 to TRBJ2-7, with D perhaps matching TRBD1 (5 bases). The germline gives CDR1 SGHNT, CDR2 YYREEE (reference sequence). The CDR3 spans 13 residues. V was pared by 4 bases and J by 4 bases, with 12 bases between. The CDR3 DNA follows: TGTGCCAGCAGCCTAAGACAGTCGTACGAGCAGTACTTC. Amino acids: CASSLRQSYEQYF.

This clone has more than one count but fewer than ten. The chain uses TRBV30 and TRBJ2-1, with TRBD2 matching 10 bases. Germline values: CDR1 GTSNPN, CDR2 SVGIG (reference sequence). The CDR3 has 15 amino acids. The V and J ends lost 0 bases and 7 bases, in that order; junction bases with no gene match: 6. The CDR3 DNA follows: TGTGCCTGGAGTGTACAAGCGGGGGGGCGGAATGAGCAGTTCTTC. Its translation is CAWSVQAGGRNEQFF.

This clone was counted a single time. The V call is TRBV9, the J call TRBJ2-3; 10 bases fit TRBD2. This CDR3 has 18 amino acids. The V and J ends lost 0 bases and 1 base, in that order; junction bases with no gene match: 8. Looked up from germline, CDR1 is SGDLS and CDR2 is YYNGEE. CDR3 DNA: TGTGCCAGCAGCGTAGTAGCGGGAGGTGCGTTAGGCACAGATACGCAGTATTTT. Amino acids: CASSVVAGGALGTDTQYF. The full variable domain, completed using reference TRBV9 and TRBJ2-3, is DSGVTQTPKHLITATGQRVTLRCSPRSGDLSVYWYQQSLDQGLQFLIQYYNGEERAKGNILERFSAQQFPDLHSELNLSSLELGDSALYFCASSVVAGGALGTDTQYFGPGTRLTVL.

The V call is TRBV5-1, the J call TRBJ2-3, with D possibly being TRBD2 (6 bases). V lost 2 bases, J lost 10 bases, and 20 bases lay in between. The CDR3 loop spans 15 amino acids. Germline lookup yields CDR1 SGHRS and CDR2 YFSETQ. CDR3: CASSLRGGSGGAQYF. CDR3 sequence (DNA): TGCGCCAGCAGCTTAAGGGGAGGCTCGGGTGGTGCGCAGTATTTT.

CDR3 nucleotides: TGCGCCAGCAGCGAGGGACAGGGTCGGAACACTGAAGCTTTCTTT. Amino acids: CASSEGQGRNTEAFF. This chain connects TRBV5-1 to TRBJ1-1; 9 nucleotides agree with TRBD1. Trimming removed 4 bases from V and 1 base from J; junction bases left unmatched: 5. The CDR3 sequence is 15 residues long. Germline V gene sequence: CDR1 SGHRS, CDR2 YFSETQ. Using reference TRBV5-1 and TRBJ1-1 for the parts outside the CDR3, the full variable domain is KAGVTQTPRYLIKTRGQQVTLSCSPISGHRSVSWYQQTPGQGLQFLFEYFSETQRNKGNFPGRFSGRQFSNSRSEMNVSTLELGDSALYLCASSEGQGRNTEAFFGQGTRLTVV.

The rearrangement uses TRBV5-4 and TRBJ2-1, with 7 bases aligning to TRBD2. In germline, CDR1 is SGHNT, CDR2 YYREEE (reference sequence). After removal of 4 bases from V and 4 bases from J, the junction contained 8 bases not matched to a gene. The CDR3 has 15 amino acids. DNA of the CDR3: TGTGCCAGCAGCCCGTACCACGGGAGGTACAATGAGCAGTTCTTC. Translated: CASSPYHGRYNEQFF. Full variable domain (rest looked up from reference TRBV5-4 and TRBJ2-1): ETGVTQSPTHLIKTRGQQVTLRCSSQSGHNTVSWYQQALGQGPQFIFQYYREEENGRGNFPPRFSGLQFPNYSSELNVNALELDDSALYLCASSPYHGRYNEQFFGPGTRLTVL.

This chain connects TRBV30 to TRBJ1-3; D gene uncertain. V was cut by 3 bases and J by 4 bases, with 22 bases left in between. The CDR3 spans 17 residues. Germline V gives CDR1 GTSNPN, CDR2 SVGIG (reference sequence). The CDR3 DNA is TGTGCCTGGAGGGCTTTAACGGGAGGCGACGGGGGAAACACCATATATTTT. This translates into CAWRALTGGDGGNTIYF.

The chain joins TRBV5-1 to TRBJ2-1, with TRBD2 identical over 14 bases. Germline CDR1 and CDR2: SGHRS and YFSETQ. Trimming cost V 7 bases and J 9 bases; bases outside gene matches: 15. This CDR3 contains 17 residues. CDR3 sequence (DNA): TGCGCCAGCTGCAACGAGAAGACTAGCGGGAGGGGAAGTGAGCAGTTCTTC. It codes for CASCNEKTSGRGSEQFF.

The chain uses TRBV28 and TRBJ2-7; D uncertain. CDR1 MDHEN and CDR2 SYDVKM come from the germline V gene. This CDR3 is 12 amino acids long. Trimming stripped 4 bases from V and 3 bases from J, with 7 bases between. The CDR3 region is CASSSAFYEQYF. The DNA for the CDR3 is TGTGCCAGCAGTTCAGCGTTCTACGAGCAGTACTTC.